The 18 T cell receptor beta chains below all came from one sample that was sequenced in a study of graft-versus-host responses after intestinal transplantation. Graft-derived tissue was subjected to processing to liberate intraepithelial and lamina propria lymphocytes. Measured with immunoSEQ multiplex PCR; TCRdb has only the in-frame clones, and not every one. This table holds fewer than 20,000 clones, 75% to 85% found once. The source material was ileum tissue, sampled 104 days after intestinal transplant. Receptors were obtained from a human patient who received an intestinal transplant, so some T cells may come from the graft donor.

The genes are TRBV5-5 and TRBJ2-5; weak D call: TRBD1 (5 bases). Per the germline V gene, CDR1 is SGHKS and CDR2 is YYEKEE (reference sequence). Trimming left V 4 bases short and J 1 base short, with 11 bases between. This CDR3 spans 14 amino acids. The CDR3 region is CASSPRTLQETQYF. The CDR3, as DNA: TGTGCCAGCAGCCCCAGGACACTCCAAGAGACCCAGTACTTC.

The rearrangement joins TRBV29-1 to TRBJ2-7; D might be TRBD2 (5 bases). The V and J ends lost 0 bases and 4 bases respectively, with 10 bases between them. Germline V gene lookup returns CDR1 SQVTM and CDR2 ANQGSEA. This CDR3 has 13 amino acids. CDR3 loop: CSVEEEGSYEQYF. The DNA for the CDR3 is TGCAGCGTTGAAGAAGAGGGCAGTTACGAGCAGTACTTC.

The rearrangement joins TRBV14 to TRBJ2-1; TRBD2 aligns across 7 bases. The CDR3 is 16 amino acids. Trimming at V came to 4 bases and at J to 4 bases, leaving 10 bases not matched to a gene. Germline V gene data show CDR1 as SGHDN and CDR2 as FVKESK. The CDR3 loop is CASSRDYQGLYNEQFF. In nucleotides, the CDR3 is TGTGCCAGCAGCCGGGACTACCAAGGCCTATACAATGAGCAGTTCTTC.

This chain connects TRBV5-4 to TRBJ1-5; no reliable D call. V was cut by 4 bases and J by 0 bases, with 11 bases left in between. Germline assignment: CDR1 SGHNT and CDR2 YYREEE (reference sequence). The CDR3 spans 15 residues. The CDR3: CASSTSGYSNQPQHF. The CDR3 DNA follows: TGTGCCAGCAGCACCTCGGGGTATAGCAATCAGCCCCAGCATTTT.

The V and J genes are TRBV5-8 and TRBJ2-7; D may be TRBD1 (5 bases). The length of the CDR3 is 14 residues. V lost 0 bases to trimming and J lost 3 bases, with 10 bases between them. Germline V CDR1 and CDR2: SGHTS, YDEGEE. CDR3 region: CASSLGQGYYEQYF. Here the CDR3 DNA reads TGTGCCAGCAGCTTGGGCCAGGGTTACTACGAGCAGTACTTC.

This rearrangement joins TRBV7-2 to TRBJ1-2; 10 positions match TRBD1. V shed 5 bases, J shed 3 bases, and the junction held 6 bases outside the gene matches. Germline CDR1 is SGHTA and CDR2 is FQGNSA. The CDR3 runs to 15 residues. The CDR3 protein is CASSNAGTGDYGYTF. In DNA, the CDR3 is TGTGCCAGCAGCAATGCCGGGACAGGGGACTATGGCTACACCTTC.

The chain carries TRBV28 and TRBJ2-7; 9 nucleotides line up with TRBD1. The trim removed 6 bases at V and 2 bases at J, leaving 8 bases unmatched. The CDR3 length is 15 residues. The V gene's germline CDR1 is MDHEN and CDR2 SYDVKM. The CDR3 DNA sequence: TGTGCCAGCAGCGGTTTGGGACAGGGCGCCTACGAGCAGTACTTC. Amino acid sequence: CASSGLGQGAYEQYF. The full variable domain, rest sourced from reference TRBV28 and TRBJ2-7, is DVKVTQSSRYLVKRTGEKVFLECVQDMDHENMFWYRQDPGLGLRLIYFSYDVKMKEKGDIPEGYSVSREKKERFSLILESASTNQTSMYLCASSGLGQGAYEQYFGPGTRLTVT.

The chain uses TRBV7-3 and TRBJ2-3; D may correspond to TRBD1 or TRBD2 (5 bases each). The CDR3 loop spans 16 amino acids. Germline CDR1 and CDR2: SGHTA and FQGTGA. V lost 0 bases and J lost 0, with 10 bases in between. CDR3 residues: CASSLTWDASTDTQYF. DNA for the CDR3: TGTGCCAGCAGCTTAACGTGGGACGCTAGCACAGATACGCAGTATTTT.

CDR3 bases: TGTGCCAGCAGCCGGACGAACAGGGATTCAAACACCATATATTTT. It is translated as CASSRTNRDSNTIYF. The chain couples TRBV28 to TRBJ1-3; the D gene is possibly TRBD1 (6 bases). Germline lookup yields CDR1 MDHEN and CDR2 SYDVKM. Deletions cut 6 bases from V and 6 bases from J, with 18 bases between. The CDR3 runs to 15 residues.

This clone was observed a few times. The chain is built from TRBV2 and TRBJ2-5; TRBD1 might be the D (7 bases). Trimming took 5 bases from V and 5 from J, leaving 18 bases between them. The germline CDR1 and CDR2 sequences are SNHLY and FYNNEI. This CDR3 region has 15 residues. The CDR3 reads CASSSARTGGETQYF. In DNA, the CDR3 is TGTGCCAGCAGTTCGGCTCGGACAGGAGGGGAGACCCAGTACTTC.

The chain combines TRBV20-1 with TRBJ2-7, with TRBD2 identical over 7 bases. The CDR3 consists of 11 residues. Germline CDR1 is DFQATT and CDR2 is SNEGSKA (reference sequence). CDR3 in amino acids: CRGREGHEQYF. CDR3 DNA: TGCAGAGGCAGGGAGGGCCACGAGCAGTACTTC.

The V gene is TRBV19, the J gene TRBJ2-1, with 7 nucleotides matching TRBD2. J was trimmed by 3 bases and V by 8 bases; bases with no gene match: 7. CDR1 LNHDA and CDR2 SQIVND come from the germline V gene (reference sequence). The CDR3 length is 14 residues. The CDR3 reads CASRPSGVYNEQFF. In nucleotides, the CDR3 is TGTGCCAGTCGGCCTAGCGGAGTCTACAATGAGCAGTTCTTC.

The rearrangement uses TRBV27 and TRBJ2-7, with TRBD2 matching 7 bases. The junction had 6 bases not matched to a gene; V was cut back by 2 bases and J by 2 bases. This CDR3 has 15 amino acids. CDR1 is MNHEY and CDR2 is SMNVEV in the germline V gene (reference sequence). The CDR3 protein is CASSLEGTTTYEQYF. The CDR3 bases are TGTGCCAGCAGTTTAGAGGGGACTACCACCTACGAGCAGTACTTC.

V usage is TRBV2 and J usage is TRBJ2-7, with 10 positions matching TRBD1. The ends lost 1 base at V and 5 bases at J; junction bases unmatched: 14. CDR3 length equals 18 residues. Germline V gives CDR1 SNHLY, CDR2 FYNNEI. CDR3 nucleotide sequence: TGTGCCAGCAGTGAAGGAAGGGATTCGACAGGGGGCTTCGACGAGCAGTACTTC. Its protein product is CASSEGRDSTGGFDEQYF.

The J gene is TRBJ2-3, the V gene TRBV4-2; D not resolved. With 0 bases removed from V and 14 bases from J, the gap between germline ends came to 15 bases. Germline CDR1 reads LGHNA; CDR2 reads YNFKEQ. The CDR3 contains 13 residues. The CDR3 bases are TGTGCCAGCAGCCAAGATTTGAGTTGGTGGGCGTATTTT. Encoded protein: CASSQDLSWWAYF.

V is TRBV7-2 and J is TRBJ2-7; 8 bases are a match to TRBD2. V shed 5 bases and J 0 bases; nucleotides not matched to a gene: 9. There are 16 residues in the CDR3. In germline, CDR1 is SGHTA, CDR2 FQGNSA. The CDR3 region is CASSLYSGASSYEQYF. In nucleotides, the CDR3 is TGTGCCAGCAGCCTTTATAGCGGGGCGAGCTCCTACGAGCAGTACTTC.

The DNA of the CDR3 is TGTGCCAGCAATCCGACAGGGAGCTATGGCTACACCTTC. Its protein is CASNPTGSYGYTF. The V gene is TRBV6-5, the J gene TRBJ1-2, with 7 bases fitting TRBD1. V lost 7 bases, J lost 4 bases, and 6 bases stayed unmatched. Germline CDR1 is MNHEY and CDR2 is SVGAGI. This CDR3 has 13 amino acids.

This clone was seen more than once but under ten times. This chain joins TRBV6-6 and TRBJ2-3; no definite D call. With 4 bases removed from V and 1 base from J, the gap between germline ends came to 15 bases. Germline V CDR1 and CDR2: MNHNY, SVGAGI (reference sequence). The CDR3 consists of 16 residues. The DNA for the CDR3 is TGTGCCAGCAGTTCTTCAGGCGGAACAGGCACAGATACGCAGTATTTT. This gives the protein CASSSSGGTGTDTQYF.